Listed below are T cell receptor beta chains from one sample, sequenced in a study of T cells after yellow fever vaccination. TCRdb reprocessed the 5' RACE reads via MiXCR and lists one record per CDR3 protein. This table holds 160,000 or so distinct CDR3 sequences, almost 7% found once. The source material was CD4+ T cells sorted from PBMCs, sampled less than 6 days after the first yellow fever vaccination. The origin of the receptors is a man in his late teens or twenties who received the YFV17D yellow fever vaccine. Both conserved end residues are part of each CDR3. A D gene is named only where the DNA matches it firmly. Rows give clone size only sometimes, using once, few, many, or a class for an expanded clone.

clone_size | j_call | v_call | d_call | cdr3_aa | cdr3_nt
few | TRBJ2-7 | TRBV6-2/TRBV6-3 | NA | CASLSSFSDEQYF | TGTGCCAGCCTCAGCAGCTTTTCCGACGAGCAGTACTTC
many | TRBJ1-2 | TRBV4-3 | NA | CASSAGGSSSYTF | TGCGCCAGCAGCGCCGGGGGGTCATCAAGCTACACCTTC
many | TRBJ1-1 | TRBV5-1 | NA | CASSLGQMNTEAFF | TGCGCCAGCAGCCTAGGACAGATGAACACTGAAGCTTTCTTT
few | TRBJ2-1 | TRBV7-3 | TRBD1 | CASSLDGTGRVNEQFF | TGTGCCAGCAGCTTAGACGGGACAGGGCGGGTCAATGAGCAGTTCTTC
many | TRBJ1-2 | TRBV7-2 | NA | CASSFAGANYGYTF | TGTGCCAGCAGCTTTGCCGGAGCTAACTATGGCTACACCTTC
many | TRBJ1-6 | TRBV12-3/TRBV12-4 | NA | CASSLRTQGSPLHF | TGTGCCAGCAGTTTGAGGACTCAGGGGTCACCCCTCCACTTT
many | TRBJ2-7 | TRBV11-2 | TRBD1 | CASSFEQGTYEQYF | TGTGCCAGCAGCTTCGAACAGGGGACCTACGAGCAGTACTTC
few | TRBJ2-3 | TRBV24-1 | NA | CATSDFLDTQYF | TGTGCCACCAGTGATTTTTTGGATACGCAGTATTTT
NA | TRBJ1-6 | TRBV7-9 | TRBD1 | CASTRDRAYNSPLHF | TGTGCCAGCACTCGGGACAGGGCCTATAATTCACCCCTCCACTTT
few | TRBJ2-5 | TRBV29-1 | NA | CSVSPNRETQYF | TGCAGCGTTTCCCCCAACCGAGAGACCCAGTACTTC
few | TRBJ2-3 | TRBV4-3 | NA | CASSQDWAPVGTDTQYF | TGCGCCAGCAGCCAAGACTGGGCGCCTGTGGGGACAGATACGCAGTATTTT
NA | TRBJ1-1 | TRBV16 | NA | CASSPRGARASMAFF | TGTGCCAGCAGCCCAAGGGGGGCCAGGGCCTCGATGGCTTTCTTT
many | TRBJ2-5 | TRBV6-2/TRBV6-3 | NA | CASTLLRQPRETQYF | TGTGCCAGCACGCTTCTCAGACAGCCTCGAGAGACCCAGTACTTC
many | TRBJ1-1 | TRBV7-2 | NA | CASSSPGLDAFF | TGTGCCAGCAGCTCCCCAGGGCTGGATGCTTTCTTT
many | TRBJ1-1 | TRBV5-1 | TRBD1 | CASSLGGLETEAFF | TGCGCCAGCAGCTTAGGGGGCTTGGAGACTGAAGCTTTCTTT
few | TRBJ1-5 | TRBV9 | NA | CASSVAHDQPQHF | TGTGCCAGCAGCGTAGCTCATGATCAGCCCCAGCATTTT
few | TRBJ1-6 | TRBV27 | NA | CASGMYGDSYNSPLHF | TGTGCCAGCGGAATGTATGGAGACTCCTATAATTCACCCCTCCACTTT
NA | TRBJ2-7 | TRBV5-4 | NA | CASRSGQLGSEQYF | TGTGCCAGCAGATCCGGCCAGCTTGGGAGCGAGCAGTACTTC
few | TRBJ1-1 | TRBV11-2 | NA | CASSAGRENTEAFF | TGTGCCAGCAGCGCGGGGAGGGAAAACACTGAAGCTTTCTTT
many | TRBJ2-3 | TRBV5-1 | TRBD2 | CASSLEGTTTDTQYF | TGCGCCAGCAGCTTGGAAGGGACTACCACAGATACGCAGTATTTT
many | TRBJ1-1 | TRBV20-1 | NA | CSARDQPYTEAFF | TGCAGTGCTAGAGATCAACCCTACACTGAAGCTTTCTTT
many | TRBJ2-2 | TRBV7-7 | NA | CASSLALANTGELFF | TGTGCTAGCAGCTTAGCCCTAGCGAACACCGGGGAGCTGTTTTTT
many | TRBJ2-3 | TRBV20-1 | TRBD2 | CSASPSGLTDTQYF | TGCAGTGCTAGTCCTAGCGGGCTCACAGATACGCAGTATTTT
many | TRBJ2-2 | TRBV5-1 | TRBD2 | CASSLSTGGFPNTGELFF | TGCGCCAGCAGCCTTTCAACGGGGGGGTTTCCTAACACCGGGGAGCTGTTTTTT
many | TRBJ2-1 | TRBV6-5 | TRBD2 | CASSLLAGGKNEQFF | TGTGCCAGCAGCCTACTGGCGGGGGGGAAGAATGAGCAGTTCTTC
many | TRBJ2-3 | TRBV5-1 | TRBD2 | CASSLASSGGATDTQYF | TGCGCCAGCAGCTTGGCCTCTAGCGGGGGGGCCACAGATACGCAGTATTTT
NA | TRBJ1-2 | TRBV5-1 | NA | CASSLQGGGYTF | TGCGCCAGCAGCTTGCAGGGTGGAGGCTACACCTTC
many | TRBJ1-6 | TRBV20-1 | TRBD1 | CSARDGRQGSNSPLHF | TGCAGTGCTAGAGACGGAAGACAGGGATCAAATTCACCCCTCCACTTT
NA | TRBJ1-5 | TRBV12-3/TRBV12-4 | NA | CASSFWGGKGQPQHF | TGTGCCAGCAGTTTTTGGGGGGGTAAAGGTCAGCCCCAGCATTTT
many | TRBJ2-1 | TRBV2 | TRBD2 | CASRRGGDLGEQFF | TGTGCCAGCCGTCGGGGGGGGGACTTAGGTGAGCAGTTCTTC
many | TRBJ2-7 | TRBV3-1 | NA | CASSLRAHSSYEQYF | TGTGCCAGCAGCCTGCGGGCCCACAGCTCCTACGAGCAGTACTTC
many | TRBJ2-3 | TRBV6-6 | NA | CASKEPPDTQYF | TGTGCCAGCAAAGAGCCTCCAGATACGCAGTATTTT
many | TRBJ2-3 | TRBV14 | NA | CASSLRGVADTQYF | TGTGCCAGCAGCCTTCGCGGGGTCGCAGATACGCAGTATTTT
NA | TRBJ1-2 | TRBV7-2 | NA | CASSLVGTVDSNYGYTF | TGTGCCAGCAGCTTAGTCGGGACGGTTGATTCCAACTATGGCTACACCTTC
many | TRBJ1-5 | TRBV7-2 | NA | CASSFLDQPQHF | TGTGCCAGCAGCTTTCTCGATCAGCCCCAGCATTTT